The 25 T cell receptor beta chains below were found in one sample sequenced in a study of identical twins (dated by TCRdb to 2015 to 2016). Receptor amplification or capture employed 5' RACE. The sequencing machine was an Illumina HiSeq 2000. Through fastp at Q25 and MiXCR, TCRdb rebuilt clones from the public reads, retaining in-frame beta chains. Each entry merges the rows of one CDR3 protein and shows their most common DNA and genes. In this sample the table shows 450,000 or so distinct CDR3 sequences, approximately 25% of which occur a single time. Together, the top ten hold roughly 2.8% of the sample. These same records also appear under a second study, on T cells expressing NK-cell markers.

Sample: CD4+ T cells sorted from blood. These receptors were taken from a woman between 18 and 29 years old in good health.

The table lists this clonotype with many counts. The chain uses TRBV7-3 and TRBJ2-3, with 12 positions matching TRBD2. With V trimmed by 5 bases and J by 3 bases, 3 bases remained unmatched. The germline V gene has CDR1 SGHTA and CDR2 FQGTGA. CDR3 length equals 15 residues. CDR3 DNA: TGTGCCAGCAGCCGGACTAGCGGGGATACAGATACGCAGTATTTT. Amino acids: CASSRTSGDTDTQYF.

The CDR3 reads CASSEWDRGIEQYF. The CDR3 bases are TGTGCCAGCAGTGAATGGGACAGGGGAATCGAGCAGTACTTC. The chain has TRBV2 and TRBJ2-7; 10 bases are a match to TRBD1. In germline, CDR1 is SNHLY, CDR2 FYNNEI. V was clipped by 2 bases and J by 6 bases; unmatched bases: 4. CDR3 length: 14 residues. Full variable domain (missing parts from reference TRBV2 and TRBJ2-7): EPEVTQTPSHQVTQMGQEVILRCVPISNHLYFYWYRQILGQKVEFLVSFYNNEISEKSEIFDDQFSVERPDGSNFTLKIRSTKLEDSAMYFCASSEWDRGIEQYFGPGTRLTVT.

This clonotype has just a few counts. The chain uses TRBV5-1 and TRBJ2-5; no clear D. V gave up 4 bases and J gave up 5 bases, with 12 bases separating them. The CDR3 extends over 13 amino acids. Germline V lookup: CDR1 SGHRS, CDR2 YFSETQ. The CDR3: CASSTYYRETQYF. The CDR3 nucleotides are TGCGCCAGCAGCACCTATTATCGGGAGACCCAGTACTTC.

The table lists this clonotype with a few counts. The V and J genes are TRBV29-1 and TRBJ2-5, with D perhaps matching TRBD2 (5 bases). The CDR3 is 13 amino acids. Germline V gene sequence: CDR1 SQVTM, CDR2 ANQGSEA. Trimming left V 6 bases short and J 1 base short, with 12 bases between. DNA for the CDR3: TGCAGCGTAGGGAGAAGTAGCCAAGAGACCCAGTACTTC. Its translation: CSVGRSSQETQYF.

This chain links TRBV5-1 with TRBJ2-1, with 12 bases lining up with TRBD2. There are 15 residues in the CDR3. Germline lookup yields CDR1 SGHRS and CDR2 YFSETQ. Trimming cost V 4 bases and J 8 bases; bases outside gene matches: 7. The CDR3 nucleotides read TGCGCCAGCAGCCAACTAGCGGGGGGCGGGGATGAGCAGTTCTTC. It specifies CASSQLAGGGDEQFF.

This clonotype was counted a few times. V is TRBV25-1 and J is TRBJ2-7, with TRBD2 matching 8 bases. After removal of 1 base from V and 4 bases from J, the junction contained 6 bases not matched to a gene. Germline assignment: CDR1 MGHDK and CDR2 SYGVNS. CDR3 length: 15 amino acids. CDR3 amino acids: CASSEFLAGYYEQYF. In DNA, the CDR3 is TGTGCCAGCAGTGAATTCTTAGCGGGATATTACGAGCAGTACTTC.

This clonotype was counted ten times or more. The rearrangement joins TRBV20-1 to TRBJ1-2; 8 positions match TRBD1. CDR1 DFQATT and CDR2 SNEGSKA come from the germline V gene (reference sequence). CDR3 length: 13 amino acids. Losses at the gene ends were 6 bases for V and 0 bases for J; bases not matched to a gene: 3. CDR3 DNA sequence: TGCAGTGCGGGACAGGCCCCTAACTATGGCTACACCTTC. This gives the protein CSAGQAPNYGYTF.

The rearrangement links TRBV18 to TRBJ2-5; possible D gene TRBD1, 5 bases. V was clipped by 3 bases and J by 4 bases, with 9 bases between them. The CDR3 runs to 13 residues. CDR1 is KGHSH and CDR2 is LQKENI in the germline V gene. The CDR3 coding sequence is TGTGCCAGCTCACCGGCAAGGGGAGAGACCCAGTACTTC. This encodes CASSPARGETQYF.

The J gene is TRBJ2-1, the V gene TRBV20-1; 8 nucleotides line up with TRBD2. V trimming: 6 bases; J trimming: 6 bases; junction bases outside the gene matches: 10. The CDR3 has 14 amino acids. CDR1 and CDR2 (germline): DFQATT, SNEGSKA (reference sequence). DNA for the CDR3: TGCAGTGCGGGCCGGGCGGGGGGTTCCAATGAGCAGTTCTTC. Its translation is CSAGRAGGSNEQFF.

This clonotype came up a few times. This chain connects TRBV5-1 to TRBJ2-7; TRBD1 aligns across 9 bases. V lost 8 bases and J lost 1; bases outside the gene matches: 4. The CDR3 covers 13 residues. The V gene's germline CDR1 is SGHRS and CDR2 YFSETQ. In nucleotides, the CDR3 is TGCGCCAGAGCCGGGACAGGGTCCTACGAGCAGTACTTC. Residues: CARAGTGSYEQYF.

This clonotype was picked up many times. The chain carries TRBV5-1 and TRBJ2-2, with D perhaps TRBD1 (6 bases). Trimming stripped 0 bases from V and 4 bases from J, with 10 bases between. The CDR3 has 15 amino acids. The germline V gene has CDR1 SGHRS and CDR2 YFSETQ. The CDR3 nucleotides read TGCGCCAGCAGCTTGGACAGGGTGTTCACCGGGGAGCTGTTTTTT. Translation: CASSLDRVFTGELFF.

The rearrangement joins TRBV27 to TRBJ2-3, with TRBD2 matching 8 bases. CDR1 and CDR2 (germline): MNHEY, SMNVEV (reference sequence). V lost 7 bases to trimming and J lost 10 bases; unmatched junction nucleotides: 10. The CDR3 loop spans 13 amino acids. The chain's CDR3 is CASNTLSGTAQYF. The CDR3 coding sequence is TGTGCCAGCAACACGCTTAGCGGGACGGCGCAGTATTTT.

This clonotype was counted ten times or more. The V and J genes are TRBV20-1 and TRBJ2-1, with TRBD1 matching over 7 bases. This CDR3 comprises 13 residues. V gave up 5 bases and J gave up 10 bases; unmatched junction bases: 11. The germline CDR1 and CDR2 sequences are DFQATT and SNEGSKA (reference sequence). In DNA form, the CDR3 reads TGCAGTGCTCCTAAGACAGGGAGTCGGGAGCAGTTCTTC. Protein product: CSAPKTGSREQFF.

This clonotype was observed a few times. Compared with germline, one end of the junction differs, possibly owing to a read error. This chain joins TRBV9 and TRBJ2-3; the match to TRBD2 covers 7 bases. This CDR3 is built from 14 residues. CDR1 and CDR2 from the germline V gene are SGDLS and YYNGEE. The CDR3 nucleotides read TGTGCCAGCAGCGCCCTCGAGGCAGCGGGGCTTTCTCATTTT. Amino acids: CASSALEAAGLSHF.

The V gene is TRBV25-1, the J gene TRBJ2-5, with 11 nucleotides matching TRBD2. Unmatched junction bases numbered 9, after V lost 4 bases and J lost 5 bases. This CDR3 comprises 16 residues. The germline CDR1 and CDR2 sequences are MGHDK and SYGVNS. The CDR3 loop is CASSAHSGRASETQYF. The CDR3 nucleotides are TGTGCCAGCAGTGCCCATAGCGGGAGGGCTTCGGAGACCCAGTACTTC.

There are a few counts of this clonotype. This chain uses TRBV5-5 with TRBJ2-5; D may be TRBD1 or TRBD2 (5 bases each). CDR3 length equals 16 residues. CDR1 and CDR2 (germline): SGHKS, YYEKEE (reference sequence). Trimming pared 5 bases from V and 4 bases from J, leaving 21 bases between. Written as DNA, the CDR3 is TGTGCCAGCAGTACAACTGCCGAGGGGTACGGAGAGACCCAGTACTTC. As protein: CASSTTAEGYGETQYF.

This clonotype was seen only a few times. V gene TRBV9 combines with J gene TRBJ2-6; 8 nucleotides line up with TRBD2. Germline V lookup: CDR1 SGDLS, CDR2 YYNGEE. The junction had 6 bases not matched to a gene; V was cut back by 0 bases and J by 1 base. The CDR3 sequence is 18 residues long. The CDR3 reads CASSVGSGRDSGANVLTF. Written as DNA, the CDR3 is TGTGCCAGCAGCGTAGGCAGCGGGAGAGATTCTGGGGCCAACGTCCTGACTTTC.

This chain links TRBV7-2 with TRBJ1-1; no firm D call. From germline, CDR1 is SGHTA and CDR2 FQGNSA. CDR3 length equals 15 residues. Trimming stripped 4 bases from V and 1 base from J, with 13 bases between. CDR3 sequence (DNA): TGTGCCAGCAGCTGGAAGACGGGCCAGAACACTGAAGCTTTCTTT. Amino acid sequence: CASSWKTGQNTEAFF.

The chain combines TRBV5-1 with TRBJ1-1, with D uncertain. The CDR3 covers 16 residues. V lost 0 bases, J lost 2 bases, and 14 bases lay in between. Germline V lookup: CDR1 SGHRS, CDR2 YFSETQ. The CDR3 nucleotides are TGCGCCAGCAGCTTGGTCGTCACCAGCATTAACACTGAAGCTTTCTTT. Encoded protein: CASSLVVTSINTEAFF.

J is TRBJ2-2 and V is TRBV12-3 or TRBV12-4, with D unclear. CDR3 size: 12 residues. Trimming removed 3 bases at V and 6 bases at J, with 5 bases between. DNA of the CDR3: TGTGCCAGCAGTTTTTACCCCGGGGAGCTGTTTTTT. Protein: CASSFYPGELFF.

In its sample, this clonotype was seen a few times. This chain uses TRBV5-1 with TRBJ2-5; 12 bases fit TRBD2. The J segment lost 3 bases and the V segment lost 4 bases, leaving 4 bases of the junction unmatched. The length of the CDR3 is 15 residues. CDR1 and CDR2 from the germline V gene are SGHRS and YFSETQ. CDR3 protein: CASSPRLAGEETQYF. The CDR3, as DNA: TGCGCCAGCAGCCCGCGACTAGCGGGAGAAGAGACCCAGTACTTC.

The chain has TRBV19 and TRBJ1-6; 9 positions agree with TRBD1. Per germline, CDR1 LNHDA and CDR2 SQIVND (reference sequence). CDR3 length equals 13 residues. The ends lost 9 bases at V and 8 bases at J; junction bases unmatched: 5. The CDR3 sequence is CASKDRGDSPLHF. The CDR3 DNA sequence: TGTGCCAGCAAGGACAGGGGTGATTCACCCCTCCACTTT. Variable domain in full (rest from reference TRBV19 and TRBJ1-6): DGGITQSPKYLFRKEGQNVTLSCEQNLNHDAMYWYRQDPGQGLRLIYYSQIVNDFQKGDIAEGYSVSREKKESFPLTVTSAQKNPTAFYLCASKDRGDSPLHFGNGTRLTVT.

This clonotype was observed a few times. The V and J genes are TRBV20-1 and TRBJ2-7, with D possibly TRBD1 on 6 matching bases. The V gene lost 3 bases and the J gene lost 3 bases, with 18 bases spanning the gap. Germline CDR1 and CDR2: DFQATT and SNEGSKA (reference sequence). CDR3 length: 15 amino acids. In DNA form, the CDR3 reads TGCAGTGCTAGCGTCCTGACAGGTCCCCGCTACGAGCAGTACTTC. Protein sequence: CSASVLTGPRYEQYF.

The DNA for the CDR3 is TGTGCCAGCAGTGAAGCATTTCGGCGGGGCGTCACTGAAGCTTTCTTT. Translated: CASSEAFRRGVTEAFF. The chain has TRBV6-1 and TRBJ1-1; a weak D match, TRBD1 (5 bases). The germline gives CDR1 MNHNS, CDR2 SASEGT. Trimming removed 0 bases from V and 4 bases from J, with 15 bases in between. The CDR3 totals 16 residues.

Here the CDR3 reads CASSKLNRGTEAFF. CDR3 sequence (DNA): TGTGCCAGCAGTAAACTCAACAGGGGGACTGAAGCTTTCTTT. V and J are TRBV12-3 or TRBV12-4 and TRBJ1-1; 8 bases align to TRBD1. This CDR3 is 14 amino acids long. After removal of 5 bases from V and 5 bases from J, the junction contained 7 bases not matched to a gene.